A selection of T cell receptor beta chains follows, all from one sample in a study of cytotoxic CD8 clonotypes in ibrutinib-treated CLL. The assay was immunoSEQ multiplex PCR, and TCRdb's table has in-frame clones only and misses some. This sample carries about 300,000 clones, approximately 76% of them seen once, and the ten largest clones take around 5.1%. The sequencing here drew on PBMCs, taken at disease progression, from a patient treated with ibrutinib. All receptors derive from a human donor with chronic lymphocytic leukemia. Both conserved end residues are part of each CDR3. Not all rows give a size; the values are once, few, many and, for expanded clones, a class.

v_gene: TRBV7-9
abundance: few
j_gene: TRBJ1-2
CDR3aa: CASSLRTGLGYGYTF

v_gene: TRBV7-3
abundance: once
j_gene: TRBJ2-1
CDR3aa: CASSQGPFNEQFF

v_gene: TRBV28
abundance: NA
j_gene: TRBJ2-7
CDR3aa: CASSLGPWQGGSYEQYF

v_gene: TRBV5-6
abundance: NA
j_gene: TRBJ2-7
CDR3aa: CASSRRGGDDSYEQYF

v_gene: TRBV10-1
abundance: NA
j_gene: TRBJ2-1
CDR3aa: CASSDPGLAGVRGTREQFF

v_gene: TRBV5-6
abundance: NA
j_gene: TRBJ2-1
CDR3aa: CASRGGRSYNEQFF

v_gene: TRBV6-5
abundance: NA
j_gene: TRBJ2-3
CDR3aa: CASSLMMGDTQYF

v_gene: TRBV10-3
abundance: NA
j_gene: TRBJ1-3
CDR3aa: CAISEGYGASGNTIYF

v_gene: TRBV7-8
abundance: NA
j_gene: TRBJ2-7
CDR3aa: CASSLTNRPYSSYEQYF

v_gene: TRBV5-1
abundance: NA
j_gene: TRBJ1-1
CDR3aa: CASKAAGANTEAFF

v_gene: TRBV4-3
abundance: NA
j_gene: TRBJ1-1
CDR3aa: CASSPDRGTEAFF

v_gene: TRBV18
abundance: NA
j_gene: TRBJ2-1
CDR3aa: CASSLGRSSYNEQFF

v_gene: TRBV19
abundance: NA
j_gene: TRBJ1-5
CDR3aa: CASSISTGAQPQHF

v_gene: TRBV10-2
abundance: NA
j_gene: TRBJ2-7
CDR3aa: CASSESNPGQGPYEQYF

v_gene: TRBV5-1
abundance: NA
j_gene: TRBJ1-4
CDR3aa: CASSLAMTGNEKLFF

v_gene: TRBV14
abundance: NA
j_gene: TRBJ1-3
CDR3aa: CASARGAGNTIYF

v_gene: TRBV13
abundance: NA
j_gene: TRBJ2-5
CDR3aa: CASSPKASQETQYF